These T cell receptor beta chains were read from a single sample in a study of OX40 agonist ivuxolimab in advanced cancers. Sequenced by immunoSEQ multiplex PCR; TCRdb stores in-frame clones only, minus some. The sample consists of about 86,000 clones, 75% to 95% of them appearing once. This specimen was CD4+ or CD8+ T cells sorted from blood, taken in a trial of the OX40 agonist ivuxolimab. The origin of the receptors is an adult with an advanced solid tumor such as melanoma, head and neck, liver or kidney cancer. CDR3s leave out the opening cysteine and the closing phenylalanine or tryptophan. The order of the fields is V gene, J gene, CDR3 protein.

v_call: TRBV5-6; j_call: TRBJ1-5; cdr3_aa: ASSLRQAPTQPQH
v_call: TRBV7-9; j_call: TRBJ1-2; cdr3_aa: ASSLSFGSLDNYGYT
v_call: TRBV7-9; j_call: TRBJ2-1; cdr3_aa: ASSPQGLTDRGSYNEQF
v_call: TRBV7-9; j_call: TRBJ2-2; cdr3_aa: ASSRSGSPTGELF
v_call: TRBV2; j_call: TRBJ1-1; cdr3_aa: ASRPSQMNTEAF
v_call: TRBV5-6; j_call: TRBJ2-1; cdr3_aa: ASSLSGSDEQF
v_call: TRBV2; j_call: TRBJ2-3; cdr3_aa: ASRKASGSDTQY
v_call: TRBV7-8; j_call: TRBJ1-2; cdr3_aa: ASSPAGGRNYGYT
v_call: TRBV7-9; j_call: TRBJ1-2; cdr3_aa: ASSLVSSYGYT
v_call: TRBV27; j_call: TRBJ1-5; cdr3_aa: ASSWSKEANQPQH
v_call: TRBV4-1; j_call: TRBJ1-1; cdr3_aa: ASSSLGETEAF
v_call: TRBV11-3; j_call: TRBJ2-7; cdr3_aa: ASSLSFSHEQY
v_call: TRBV2; j_call: TRBJ1-1; cdr3_aa: ASSESGFRDRVLKAF
v_call: TRBV5-4; j_call: TRBJ2-5; cdr3_aa: ASSIATGPQETQY
v_call: TRBV18; j_call: TRBJ2-7; cdr3_aa: ASSGTGSSYEQY
v_call: TRBV7-3; j_call: TRBJ2-2; cdr3_aa: ASSPGTGGTGELF
v_call: TRBV5-4; j_call: TRBJ2-3; cdr3_aa: ASSLPRGAGTDTQY
v_call: TRBV19; j_call: TRBJ2-1; cdr3_aa: ASSLGQGGYNEQF
v_call: TRBV28; j_call: TRBJ1-4; cdr3_aa: ASSWTAGHENEKLF
v_call: TRBV30; j_call: TRBJ2-1; cdr3_aa: AWSPRDEQF
v_call: TRBV29-1; j_call: NA; cdr3_aa: SVEVWDSETYEQY
v_call: TRBV19; j_call: TRBJ2-5; cdr3_aa: ASSLAGDQETQY
v_call: TRBV2; j_call: TRBJ2-7; cdr3_aa: ASVKREGRNEQY
v_call: TRBV29-1; j_call: TRBJ1-1; cdr3_aa: SVGTGNTEAF
v_call: TRBV11-2; j_call: TRBJ2-7; cdr3_aa: ASSSYPGLAGGGEGEQY
v_call: TRBV6-5; j_call: TRBJ2-7; cdr3_aa: ASSYASSGTVEQY
v_call: TRBV4-2; j_call: TRBJ2-5; cdr3_aa: ASGSYQETQY
v_call: TRBV19; j_call: TRBJ1-2; cdr3_aa: ASRTDSIGRDLYGYT
v_call: TRBV7-9; j_call: TRBJ2-2; cdr3_aa: ASSWGTNTGELF
v_call: TRBV6-5; j_call: TRBJ1-2; cdr3_aa: ASAGGEYYGYT
v_call: TRBV5-1; j_call: TRBJ1-1; cdr3_aa: ASSLVAGDTEAF
v_call: TRBV5-4; j_call: TRBJ1-1; cdr3_aa: ASNAGGINTEAF
v_call: TRBV28; j_call: TRBJ1-1; cdr3_aa: ASSLVRTNTEAF
v_call: TRBV7-6; j_call: TRBJ2-7; cdr3_aa: ASSRESSLTYEQY
v_call: TRBV7-9; j_call: TRBJ2-1; cdr3_aa: ASSRSDEQF
v_call: TRBV7-9; j_call: TRBJ2-2; cdr3_aa: ASSSTVARTGELF
v_call: TRBV10-1; j_call: TRBJ2-5; cdr3_aa: ASTETSVETQY
v_call: TRBV5-1; j_call: TRBJ2-3; cdr3_aa: ASADRGRTDTQY
v_call: TRBV7-3; j_call: TRBJ2-6; cdr3_aa: ASSLGQGLSGANVLT
v_call: TRBV19; j_call: TRBJ1-3; cdr3_aa: ASTPGTAGNTIY
v_call: TRBV30; j_call: TRBJ2-1; cdr3_aa: AWSPLGTNNNEQF
v_call: TRBV7-9; j_call: TRBJ2-2; cdr3_aa: ASSFGLANTGELF
v_call: TRBV7-9; j_call: TRBJ2-1; cdr3_aa: ASSFLVLTGDYNEQF
v_call: TRBV7-3; j_call: TRBJ2-6; cdr3_aa: ASSLGGETGANVLT
v_call: TRBV11-3; j_call: TRBJ2-7; cdr3_aa: ASSSGTGTYEQY
v_call: TRBV29-1; j_call: TRBJ2-7; cdr3_aa: SVTSGGAYEQY
v_call: TRBV6-6; j_call: TRBJ1-5; cdr3_aa: ASSLEQFQH
v_call: TRBV5-6; j_call: TRBJ2-4; cdr3_aa: ASSLGGKGWLSAKNIQY
v_call: TRBV9; j_call: TRBJ2-1; cdr3_aa: ASSGPGASGSANEQF
v_call: TRBV18; j_call: TRBJ2-5; cdr3_aa: ASSPATSPETQY
v_call: TRBV7-6; j_call: TRBJ2-1; cdr3_aa: ASSLARRGVYNEQF
v_call: TRBV2; j_call: TRBJ1-1; cdr3_aa: ASTVWGANTEAF
v_call: TRBV21-1; j_call: TRBJ2-1; cdr3_aa: ASSNPTELAGVEGEQF
v_call: TRBV27; j_call: TRBJ1-3; cdr3_aa: ASSYDSSGNTIY
v_call: TRBV6-5; j_call: TRBJ1-2; cdr3_aa: ASSYGTGGHGYT